The T cell receptor beta chain described here comes from a study of beta chain features in type 1 diabetes. The study reverse transcribed the entire isolated RNA, so it sequenced expressed TCRB transcripts. Sequencing used immunoSEQ multiplex PCR; TCRdb keeps in-frame clones, though not all of them. The sample has approximately 140,000 clones, roughly 10% seen once. Specimen: central memory CD4+ T cells from blood. This receptor was identified in a woman aged 40 to 50 in good health.

The CDR3 coding sequence is TGTGCCAGCAGCCAAGCGTTGTTAGGACAGCTCGCAACTAATGAAAAACTGTTTTTT. The encoded protein is CASSQALLGQLATNEKLFF. The chain uses TRBV4-2 and TRBJ1-4; the D gene is possibly TRBD1 (6 bases). V was pared by 1 base and J by 0 bases, with 18 bases between. The V gene's germline CDR1 is LGHNA and CDR2 YNFKEQ. This CDR3 has 19 residues.